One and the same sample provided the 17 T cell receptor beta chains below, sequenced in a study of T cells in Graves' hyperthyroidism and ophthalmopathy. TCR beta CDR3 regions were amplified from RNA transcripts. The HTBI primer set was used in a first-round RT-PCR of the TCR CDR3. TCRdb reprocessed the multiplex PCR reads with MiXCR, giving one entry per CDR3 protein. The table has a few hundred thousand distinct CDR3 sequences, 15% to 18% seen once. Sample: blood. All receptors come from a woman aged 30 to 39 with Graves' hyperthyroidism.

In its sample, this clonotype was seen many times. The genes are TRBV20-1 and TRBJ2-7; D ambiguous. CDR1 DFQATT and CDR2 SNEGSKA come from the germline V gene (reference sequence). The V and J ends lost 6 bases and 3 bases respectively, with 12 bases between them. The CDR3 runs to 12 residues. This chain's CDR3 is CSAQIVDYEQYF. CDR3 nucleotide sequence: TGCAGTGCCCAGATAGTGGACTACGAGCAGTACTTC.

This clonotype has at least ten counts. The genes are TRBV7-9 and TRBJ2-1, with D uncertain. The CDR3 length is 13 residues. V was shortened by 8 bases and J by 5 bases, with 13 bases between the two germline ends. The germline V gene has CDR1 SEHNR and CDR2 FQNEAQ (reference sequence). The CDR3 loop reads CASGTATHNEQFF. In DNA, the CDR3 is TGTGCCAGCGGAACCGCGACTCACAATGAGCAGTTCTTC.

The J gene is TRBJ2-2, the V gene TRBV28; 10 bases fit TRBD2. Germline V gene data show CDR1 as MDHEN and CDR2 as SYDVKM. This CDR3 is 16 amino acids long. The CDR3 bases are TGTGCTTACGGGGCTAGCGGGAGTTTTAACACCGGGGAGCTGTTTTTT. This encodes CAYGASGSFNTGELFF. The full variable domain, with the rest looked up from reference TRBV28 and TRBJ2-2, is DVKVTQSSRYLVKRTGEKVFLECVQDMDHENMFWYRQDPGLGLRLIYFSYDVKMKEKGDIPEGYSVSREKKERFSLILESASTNQTSMYLCAYGASGSFNTGELFFGEGSRLTVL.

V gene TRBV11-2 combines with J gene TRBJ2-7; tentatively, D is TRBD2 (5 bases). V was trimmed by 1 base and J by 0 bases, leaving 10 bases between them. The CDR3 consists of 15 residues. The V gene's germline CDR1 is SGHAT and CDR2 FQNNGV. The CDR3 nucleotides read TGTGCCAGCAGCTTAGTAGGCGGGTACTCCTACGAGCAGTACTTC. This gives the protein CASSLVGGYSYEQYF. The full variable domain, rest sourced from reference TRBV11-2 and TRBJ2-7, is EAGVAQSPRYKIIEKRQSVAFWCNPISGHATLYWYQQILGQGPKLLIQFQNNGVVDDSQLPKDRFSAERLKGVDSTLKIQPAKLEDSAVYLCASSLVGGYSYEQYFGPGTRLTVT.

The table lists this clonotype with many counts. In DNA form, the CDR3 reads TGTGCCAGCAGTCCAGCGGGAGTCTCCTACAATGAGCAGTTCTTC. Its protein is CASSPAGVSYNEQFF. J is TRBJ2-1 and V is TRBV28; TRBD2 agrees at 8 bases. The CDR3 has 15 amino acids. From germline, CDR1 is MDHEN and CDR2 SYDVKM. The ends lost 5 bases at V and 0 bases at J; junction bases unmatched: 3.

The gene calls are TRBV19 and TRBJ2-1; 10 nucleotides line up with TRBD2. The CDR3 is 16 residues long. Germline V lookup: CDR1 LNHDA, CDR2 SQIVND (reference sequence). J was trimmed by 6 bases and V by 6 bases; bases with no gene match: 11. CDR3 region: CASSPLGSGRSNEQFF. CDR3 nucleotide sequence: TGTGCCAGTAGCCCCCTAGGTAGCGGGAGGTCCAATGAGCAGTTCTTC.

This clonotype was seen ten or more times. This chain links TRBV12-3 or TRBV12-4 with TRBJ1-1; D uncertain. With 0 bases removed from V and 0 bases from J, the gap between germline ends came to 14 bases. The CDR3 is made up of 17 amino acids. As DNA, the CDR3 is TGTGCCAGCAGTTTAGCTGTAGTTCGACAAATGAACACTGAAGCTTTCTTT. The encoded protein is CASSLAVVRQMNTEAFF.

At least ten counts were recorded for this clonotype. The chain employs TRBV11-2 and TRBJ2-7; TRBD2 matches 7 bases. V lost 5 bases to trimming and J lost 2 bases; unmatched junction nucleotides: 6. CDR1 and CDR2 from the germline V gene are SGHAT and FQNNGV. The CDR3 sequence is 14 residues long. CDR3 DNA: TGTGCCAGCAGCATGGGCGGGAGTGCCTACGAGCAGTACTTC. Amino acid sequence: CASSMGGSAYEQYF.

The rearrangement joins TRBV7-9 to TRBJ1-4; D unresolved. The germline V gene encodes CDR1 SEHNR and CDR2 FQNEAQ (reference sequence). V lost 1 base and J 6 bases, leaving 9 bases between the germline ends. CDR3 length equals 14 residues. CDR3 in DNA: TGTGCCAGCAGCTTAGGTTATGTCGATGAAAAACTGTTTTTT. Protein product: CASSLGYVDEKLFF.

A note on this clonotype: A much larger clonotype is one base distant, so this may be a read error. CDR3 loop: CAGSFHGVSGNTIYF. CDR3 coding DNA: TGTGCCGGCAGTTTCCACGGGGTCTCTGGAAACACCATATATTTT. This chain uses TRBV12-3 or TRBV12-4 with TRBJ1-3; the D is unclear. This CDR3 has 15 residues.

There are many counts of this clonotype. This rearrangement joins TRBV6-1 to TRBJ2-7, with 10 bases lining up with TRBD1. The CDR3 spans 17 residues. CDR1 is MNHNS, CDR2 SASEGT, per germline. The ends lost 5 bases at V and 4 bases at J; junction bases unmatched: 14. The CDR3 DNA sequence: TGTGCCAGCAGTACGGAAGTCCCGGGACAGGGGAGGTACGAGCAGTACTTC. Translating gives CASSTEVPGQGRYEQYF.

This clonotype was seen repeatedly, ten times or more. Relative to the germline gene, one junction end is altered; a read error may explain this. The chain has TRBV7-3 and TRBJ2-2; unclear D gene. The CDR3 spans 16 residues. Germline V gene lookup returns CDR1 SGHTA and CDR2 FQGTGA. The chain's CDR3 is CASTLRGGANTGELFF. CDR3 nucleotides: TGTGCCAGCACCTTACGAGGTGGGGCGAACACCGGGGAGCTGTTTTTT.

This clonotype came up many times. The CDR3 region has the DNA TGCAGCGTCAGACTAGCGGGGGCCGTTCGGGGTGGCACAGATACGCAGTATTTT. Translating gives CSVRLAGAVRGGTDTQYF. This chain connects TRBV29-1 to TRBJ2-3; the match to TRBD2 covers 12 bases. Germline values: CDR1 SQVTM, CDR2 ANQGSEA. The CDR3 contains 18 residues. V trimming: 6 bases; J trimming: 1 base; junction bases outside the gene matches: 14.

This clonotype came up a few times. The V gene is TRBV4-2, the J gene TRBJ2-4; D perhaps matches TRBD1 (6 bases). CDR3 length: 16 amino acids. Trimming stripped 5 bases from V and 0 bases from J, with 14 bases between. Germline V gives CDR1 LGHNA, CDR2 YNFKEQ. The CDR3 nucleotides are TGTGCCAGCAGCTCGGACAGCGCACTAGCCAAAAACATTCAGTACTTC. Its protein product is CASSSDSALAKNIQYF.

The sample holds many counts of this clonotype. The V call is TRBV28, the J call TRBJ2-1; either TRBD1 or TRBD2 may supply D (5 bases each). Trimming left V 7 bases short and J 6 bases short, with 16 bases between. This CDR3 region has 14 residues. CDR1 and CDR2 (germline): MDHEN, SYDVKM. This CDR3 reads CASIPGADLNEQFF. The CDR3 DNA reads TGTGCCAGCATTCCCGGGGCGGATCTCAATGAGCAGTTCTTC.

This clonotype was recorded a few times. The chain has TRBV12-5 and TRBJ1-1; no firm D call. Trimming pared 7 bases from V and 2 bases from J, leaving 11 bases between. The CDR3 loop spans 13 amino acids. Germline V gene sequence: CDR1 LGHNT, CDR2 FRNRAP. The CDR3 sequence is CASDGPSNTEAFF. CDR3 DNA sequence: TGTGCTAGTGACGGCCCCAGTAACACTGAAGCTTTCTTT.

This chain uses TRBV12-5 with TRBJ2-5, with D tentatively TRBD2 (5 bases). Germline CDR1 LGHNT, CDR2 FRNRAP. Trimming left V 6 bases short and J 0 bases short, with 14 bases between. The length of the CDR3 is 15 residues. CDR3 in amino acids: CASGPGEGYQETQYF. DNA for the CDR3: TGTGCTAGTGGCCCCGGGGAAGGGTACCAAGAGACCCAGTACTTC.